This entry is about one TCR beta chain. This receptor's antigen is unknown. Qualities for individual bases were not recorded, and no much larger clone is one base off. The data were obtained in a study of lymphopenia after photon versus proton radiotherapy (dated by TCRdb to 2018 to 2020). Background for the entire study: The immunological effects of photon versus proton radiation therapy were compared in patients with gastrointestinal tumors who developed high-grade lymphopenia. The 15 to 25 patients in the cohort had gastrointestinal tumors, were treated with either photon or proton therapy, and subsequently developed lymphopenia. The study aimed to characterize how the two radiation modalities differ in their impact on the immune system. General conclusions and limits of the study: Once the lymphocyte count had reached its nadir, the repertoires of photon-treated patients showed oligoclonal expansion, particularly of CD8+ Temra cells, and this expansion drove the decline in diversity. The survival association was assessed only in patients who died, and the authors presented better survival with proton therapy as a possibility rather than a demonstrated result. Across the cohort, a larger post-nadir drop in TCR diversity was inversely correlated with overall survival time among patients who died. Relative stability during treatment was observed in proton-treated patients, whereas loss of naive T cells and TCR diversity and gain of effector/memory populations were observed in photon-treated patients.

The library was generated by the immunoSEQ multiplex PCR assay. Deep sequencing of rearranged TCR beta loci, alongside multiparametric flow cytometry, was used to profile T cell repertoires. This is the immuneACCESS table as TCRdb keeps it, with only in-frame sequences that have V and J called. A part of the clones is gone; compared with another copy, unresolved V genes explain less than half, and the rest is unexplained. This sample lists some 20,000 clones; 85% to 95% were detected once. The ten largest clones represent approximately 6.1% of the sample. At the junction V is shortened by 2 bases and J by 2 bases; bases outside the gene matches: 11. The CDR3 sequence holds 19 residues, the cysteine and phenylalanine included. Of the read, only the CDR3 DNA is kept; its 57 bases are in frame from base 1. The germline V gene supplies CDR1 SNHLY and CDR2 FYNNEI.

This specimen was peripheral blood, taken from a patient treated with photon-based radiotherapy. This receptor was identified in a man between 60 and 75 years old with pancreatic cancer. This receptor chain uses TRBV2 and TRBJ2-2; TRBD2 lines up with 10 middle nucleotides. Here the CDR3 is given as CASSELIPSGGANTGELFF. The nucleotide sequence reads TGTGCCAGCAGTGAACTTATTCCGAGCGGGGGGGCAAACACCGGGGAGCTGTTTTTT.